The 3 T cell receptor beta chains given below trace back to one sample, sequenced in a study of identical twins. TCRdb reanalysed the 5' RACE reads using MiXCR and keeps one entry per CDR3 protein. This table has approximately 190,000 distinct CDR3 sequences, more than 15% appearing once. The sample was also reused in another study, on T cells expressing NK-cell markers.

What was sequenced was CD8+ T cells sorted from blood. The receptors originated from a young woman in good health.

V usage is TRBV12-3 or TRBV12-4 and J usage is TRBJ2-7, with D hard to call. The CDR3 length is 11 residues. Trimming took off 6 bases at V and 6 bases at J, with 9 bases between the two ends. The CDR3 sequence: CASRTFGEQYF. CDR3 bases: TGTGCCAGCAGGACTTTTGGCGAGCAGTACTTC.

The chain has TRBV2 and TRBJ1-5; D gene uncertain. This CDR3 is 16 amino acids long. V was trimmed by 2 bases and J by 2 bases, leaving 13 bases between them. Germline CDR1 and CDR2: SNHLY and FYNNEI. The CDR3 nucleotides are TGTGCCAGCAGTGAAAGTTCCCAGGTTCGCAATCAGCCCCAGCATTTT. This codes for CASSESSQVRNQPQHF.

The table lists this clonotype with a few counts. V gene TRBV2 combines with J gene TRBJ2-7; D possibly corresponds to TRBD2 (6 bases). The germline V gene encodes CDR1 SNHLY and CDR2 FYNNEI. The CDR3 sequence is 13 residues long. V was clipped by 10 bases and J by 2 bases, with 15 bases between them. CDR3 loop: CAIRAGVTYEQYF. The CDR3 DNA follows: TGTGCCATTAGAGCGGGCGTTACCTACGAGCAGTACTTC.